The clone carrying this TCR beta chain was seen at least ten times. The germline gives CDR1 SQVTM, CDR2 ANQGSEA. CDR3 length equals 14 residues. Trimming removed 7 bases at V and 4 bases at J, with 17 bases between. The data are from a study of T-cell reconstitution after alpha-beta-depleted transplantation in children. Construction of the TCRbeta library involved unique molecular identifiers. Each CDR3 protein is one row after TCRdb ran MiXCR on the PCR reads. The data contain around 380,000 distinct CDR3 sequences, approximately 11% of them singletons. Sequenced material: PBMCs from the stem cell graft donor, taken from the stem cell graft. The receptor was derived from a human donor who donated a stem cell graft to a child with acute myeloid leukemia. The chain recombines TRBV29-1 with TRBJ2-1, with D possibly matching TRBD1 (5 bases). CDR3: CSEVRGAAYNEQFF. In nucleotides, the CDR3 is TGCAGCGAGGTCCGTGGGGCCGCATACAATGAGCAGTTCTTC.